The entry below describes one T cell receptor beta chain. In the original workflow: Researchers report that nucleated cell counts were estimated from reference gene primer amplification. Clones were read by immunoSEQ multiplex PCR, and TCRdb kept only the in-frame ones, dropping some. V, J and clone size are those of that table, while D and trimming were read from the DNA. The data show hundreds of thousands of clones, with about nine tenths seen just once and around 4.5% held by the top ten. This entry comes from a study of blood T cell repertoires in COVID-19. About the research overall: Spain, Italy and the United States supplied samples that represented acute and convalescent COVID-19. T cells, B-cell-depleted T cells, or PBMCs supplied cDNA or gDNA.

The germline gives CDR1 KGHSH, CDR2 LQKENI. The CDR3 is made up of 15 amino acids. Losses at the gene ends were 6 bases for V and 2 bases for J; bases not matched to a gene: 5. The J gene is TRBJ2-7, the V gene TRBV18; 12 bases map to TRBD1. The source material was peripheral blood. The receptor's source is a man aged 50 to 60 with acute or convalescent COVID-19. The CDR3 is CASSPGQGAAYEQYF. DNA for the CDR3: TGTGCCAGCTCGCCGGGACAGGGGGCGGCCTACGAGCAGTACTTC.